A selection of T cell receptor beta chains follows, all from one sample in a study of identical twins. TCRdb redid the calling of the 5' RACE reads with MiXCR, one entry per CDR3 protein. The table shows 1.5 million to 2 million distinct CDR3 sequences, with around 33% occurring only once. The sequenced sample was cord blood. The receptor set was obtained from a newborn girl in good health. Both conserved end residues are part of each CDR3. D genes are given only for firm matches. Expanded clones are given a class, and other clones once, few, many or no size at all.

v_call,j_call,d_call,clone_size,cdr3_aa,cdr3_nt
TRBV5-4,TRBJ2-3,.,few,CASSLNPGGPDTQYF,TGTGCCAGCAGCTTAAACCCAGGGGGGCCAGATACGCAGTATTTT
TRBV5-5,TRBJ2-7,.,.,CASSLQPQGTYEQYF,TGTGCCAGCAGCTTGCAGCCCCAGGGTACCTACGAGCAGTACTTC
TRBV6-6,TRBJ2-7,.,once,CASSYGVAYEQYF,TGTGCCAGCAGTTACGGAGTTGCCTACGAGCAGTACTTC
TRBV6-5,TRBJ1-2,TRBD1,many,CAVRQGSYGYTF,TGTGCCGTTCGACAGGGAAGCTATGGCTACACCTTC
TRBV14,TRBJ1-2,.,few,CASGVRGVGYGYTF,TGTGCCAGCGGGGTTCGGGGCGTCGGCTATGGCTACACCTTC
TRBV11-2,TRBJ2-3,.,few,CASSLDGQGFGDTQYF,TGTGCCAGCAGCTTAGATGGGCAGGGATTTGGAGATACGCAGTATTTT
TRBV6-5,TRBJ1-4,TRBD1,.,CAGPRGGPREKLFF,TGTGCCGGACCGCGAGGGGGCCCTAGGGAAAAACTGTTTTTT
TRBV27,TRBJ2-5,TRBD2,many,CASSSLRPGTSGQETQYF,TGTGCCAGCAGTTCACTCCGGCCGGGAACTAGCGGTCAAGAGACCCAGTACTTC
TRBV6-1,TRBJ1-4,.,.,CASSVSWTVNEKLFF,TGTGCCAGCAGCGTCTCTTGGACAGTTAATGAAAAACTGTTTTTT
TRBV29-1,TRBJ2-1,TRBD2,few,CSVASGVSYNEQFF,TGCAGCGTTGCTAGCGGGGTTTCCTACAATGAGCAGTTCTTC
TRBV6-1,TRBJ1-1,.,few,CASSDPGRWFTEAFF,TGTGCCAGCAGTGACCCTGGACGCTGGTTCACTGAAGCTTTCTTT
TRBV2,TRBJ2-7,.,once,CASGKGDYEQYF,TGTGCCAGCGGGAAGGGGGACTACGAGCAGTACTTC
TRBV4-2,TRBJ1-2,TRBD1,.,CASSQGRQGVYGYTF,TGTGCCAGCAGCCAAGGTCGTCAGGGGGTGTATGGCTACACCTTC
TRBV6-5,TRBJ2-7,.,few,CASKRGAVAYEQYF,TGTGCCAGCAAAAGGGGGGCAGTTGCCTACGAGCAGTACTTC
TRBV29-1,TRBJ1-2,.,many,CSVYEGLGYGYTF,TGCAGCGTTTACGAGGGATTAGGGTATGGCTACACCTTC
TRBV19,TRBJ1-5,.,.,CACTTLTADQPQHF,TGTGCCTGCACGACGTTGACAGCCGATCAGCCCCAGCATTTT
TRBV7-8,TRBJ1-2,.,many,CASSLLQNYGYTF,TGTGCCAGCAGCTTGTTACAAAACTATGGCTACACCTTC
TRBV5-6,TRBJ2-1,TRBD1,.,CASSVRDRDNEQFF,TGTGCCAGCAGCGTCCGGGACAGGGACAATGAGCAGTTCTTC
TRBV3-1,TRBJ2-3,TRBD2,many,CASALADYTDTQYF,TGTGCCAGTGCACTAGCGGACTATACAGATACGCAGTATTTT
TRBV28,TRBJ2-1,.,.,CASRRALSYNEQFF,TGTGCCAGCAGGAGGGCCCTCTCCTACAATGAGCAGTTCTTC
TRBV4-2,TRBJ2-3,TRBD2,many,CASSHGLAGTTDTQYF,TGTGCCAGCAGCCACGGACTAGCGGGTACCACAGATACGCAGTATTTT
TRBV9,TRBJ2-7,.,few,CASSVEGGNSYEQYF,TGTGCCAGCAGCGTAGAAGGCGGAAACTCCTACGAGCAGTACTTC
TRBV20-1,TRBJ2-7,.,.,CSARGGGGGEYEQYF,TGCAGTGCTAGAGGAGGGGGAGGGGGAGAATACGAGCAGTACTTC
TRBV6-1,TRBJ2-5,.,many,CASSESWGKTQYF,TGTGCCAGCAGTGAATCGTGGGGGAAGACCCAGTACTTC
TRBV6-2/TRBV6-3,TRBJ2-1,.,many,CASSYPILEQFF,TGTGCCAGCAGTTACCCCATTCTTGAGCAGTTCTTC
TRBV5-6,TRBJ1-6,.,.,CASSGRVSSYNSPLHF,TGTGCCAGCAGCGGGCGTGTGAGTTCCTATAATTCACCCCTCCACTTT
TRBV27,TRBJ2-2,.,.,CASSLSASRGAQGGELFF,TGTGCCAGCAGTTTATCCGCGTCGCGTGGCGCTCAAGGCGGGGAGCTGTTTTTT
TRBV20-1,TRBJ1-1,.,.,CSARQGRITEAFF,TGCAGTGCTAGACAGGGGCGGATCACTGAAGCTTTCTTT
TRBV6-5,TRBJ1-2,TRBD1,.,CASSCSRGQGSGYTF,TGTGCCAGCAGTTGCAGCCGAGGACAGGGGAGTGGCTACACCTTC
TRBV7-8,TRBJ2-1,.,few,CASSPKGEDGYNEQFF,TGTGCCAGCAGCCCGAAAGGGGAGGACGGTTACAATGAGCAGTTCTTC
TRBV5-5,TRBJ2-1,TRBD2,.,CASSLASGTSGYNEQFF,TGTGCCAGCAGCTTGGCCTCGGGGACTAGCGGATACAATGAGCAGTTCTTC
TRBV5-6,TRBJ2-4,TRBD2,.,CASSQRGLIGIQYF,TGTGCCAGCAGTCAGCGGGGGCTAATAGGCATTCAGTACTTC
TRBV20-1,TRBJ2-7,TRBD2,few,CSARDSEKRETYEQYF,TGCAGTGCTAGAGATTCCGAGAAGCGGGAAACCTACGAGCAGTACTTC
TRBV24-1,TRBJ1-5,.,.,CATSVRVSNQPQHF,TGTGCCACTAGTGTAAGGGTTAGCAATCAGCCCCAGCATTTT
TRBV14,TRBJ2-7,TRBD2,few,CASSQDEGGLAGASYNEQYF,TGTGCCAGCAGCCAAGATGAGGGCGGACTAGCGGGAGCCAGCTACAATGAGCAGTACTTC
TRBV5-1,TRBJ1-1,.,.,CASSLEWRRDTEAFF,TGCGCCAGCAGCTTGGAGTGGCGCCGAGACACTGAAGCTTTCTTT
TRBV21-1,TRBJ1-5,.,.,CASPSYVLYSNQPQHF,TGTGCCAGCCCTTCGTATGTGCTATATAGCAATCAGCCCCAGCATTTT
TRBV19,TRBJ2-1,.,.,CASSIGLSANEQFF,TGTGCCAGTAGTATAGGACTATCTGCGAATGAGCAGTTCTTC
TRBV5-5,TRBJ2-7,TRBD1,.,CASSLTGGNPIRIYEQYF,TGTGCCAGCAGCTTGACAGGGGGCAACCCGATACGGATCTACGAGCAGTACTTC
TRBV18,TRBJ2-3,TRBD1,few,CASSRTTGADTQYF,TGTGCCAGCTCACGGACGACAGGGGCAGATACGCAGTATTTT
TRBV20-1,TRBJ1-1,.,.,CSAKGGGWNTEAFF,TGCAGTGCGAAGGGCGGGGGTTGGAACACTGAAGCTTTCTTT
TRBV9,TRBJ2-7,TRBD1,once,CASSAEGTGRYEQYF,TGTGCCAGCAGCGCAGAAGGGACAGGGCGGTACGAGCAGTACTTC
TRBV14,TRBJ1-5,TRBD1,many,CASSLDRDNQPQHF,TGTGCCAGCAGCCTGGACAGGGACAATCAGCCCCAGCATTTT
TRBV19,TRBJ2-3,TRBD1,.,CASSADRGHTDTQYF,TGTGCCAGTAGCGCCGACAGGGGACACACAGATACGCAGTATTTT
TRBV3-1,TRBJ2-1,.,.,CASSQDLRRGYNEQFF,TGTGCCAGCAGCCAAGATTTGCGTAGAGGTTACAATGAGCAGTTCTTC
TRBV3-1,TRBJ2-1,TRBD2,few,CASSQFGTSGAYNEQFF,TGTGCCAGCAGCCAATTCGGGACTAGCGGGGCCTACAATGAGCAGTTCTTC
TRBV19,TRBJ1-5,.,.,CASSMKTTGLGIQPQHF,TGTGCCAGTAGTATGAAGACCACAGGGCTCGGGATTCAGCCCCAGCATTTT
TRBV7-9,TRBJ2-7,.,.,CASGKASYEQYF,TGTGCCTCCGGAAAAGCAAGCTACGAGCAGTACTTC
TRBV6-7,TRBJ2-6,TRBD2,few,CASRTPGTSGSSGANVLTF,TGTGCCAGCAGGACCCCGGGGACTAGCGGGAGCTCTGGGGCCAACGTCCTGACTTTC
TRBV25-1,TRBJ1-4,TRBD1,once,CASSAYGQDLNEKLFF,TGTGCCAGCAGTGCCTACGGACAGGACCTTAATGAAAAACTGTTTTTT
TRBV20-1,TRBJ1-1,.,few,CSAQQGSENTEAFF,TGCAGTGCTCAACAGGGTAGCGAGAACACTGAAGCTTTCTTT
TRBV9,TRBJ1-1,.,few,CASNPGQQGTEAFF,TGTGCCAGCAACCCCGGACAGCAGGGGACTGAAGCTTTCTTT
TRBV29-1,TRBJ1-2,TRBD1,.,CSVEDGRDSNYGYTF,TGCAGCGTTGAAGATGGTCGGGACAGCAACTATGGCTACACCTTC
TRBV7-9,TRBJ1-1,.,few,CASSYRTPSGTEAFF,TGTGCCAGCAGCTACCGGACCCCGTCGGGGACTGAAGCTTTCTTT
TRBV10-3,TRBJ1-2,.,.,CAISESQGSYGYTF,TGTGCCATCAGTGAGTCGCAGGGAAGCTATGGCTACACCTTC
TRBV6-2/TRBV6-3,TRBJ2-5,.,.,CASRKERVGETQYF,TGTGCCAGCAGAAAGGAGCGGGTTGGAGAGACCCAGTACTTC
TRBV5-1,TRBJ1-1,.,.,CASSRQGDDTEAFF,TGCGCCAGCAGTCGGCAGGGCGATGACACTGAAGCTTTCTTT
TRBV10-3,TRBJ2-1,.,once,CAISESSQMGYNKQFF,TGTGCCATCAGTGAGTCGAGTCAGATGGGCTACAATAAGCAGTTCTTC
TRBV20-1,TRBJ2-1,TRBD2,.,CSARDQTSGEYNEQFF,TGCAGTGCTAGAGATCAAACTAGCGGGGAATACAATGAGCAGTTCTTC
TRBV28,TRBJ2-5,.,few,CASSWAYVQETQYF,TGTGCCAGCAGTTGGGCATACGTCCAAGAGACCCAGTACTTC